The T cell receptor beta chain described here comes from a study of OX40 agonist ivuxolimab in advanced cancers. Study-wide context: Cohort: approximately 83% men, mean age around 60, aged about 23 to 79.

Sequenced by immunoSEQ multiplex PCR; TCRdb stores in-frame clones only, minus some. The table lists 13,000 or so clones, roughly 76% of them singletons. Patients were ruled out by autoimmune disease history or systemic immunosuppression. This clone has a handful of counts. This TCR came from an adult with an advanced solid tumor such as melanoma, head and neck, liver or kidney cancer. The material was CD4+ or CD8+ T cells sorted from blood, obtained in a trial of the OX40 agonist ivuxolimab.

The CDR3 coding sequence is TGTGCCAGCAGTTTAAGAGGGGAACCTAATGAAAAACTGTTTTTT. Encoded protein: CASSLRGEPNEKLFF. This chain connects TRBV9 to TRBJ1-4; D may be TRBD1 (5 bases). The CDR3 extends over 15 amino acids. CDR1 and CDR2 from the germline V gene are SGDLS and YYNGEE. V was pared by 5 bases and J by 3 bases, with 14 bases between.